This TCR beta chain originates from a study of Graves' ophthalmopathy and Graves' hyperthyroidism. The authors amplified TCR beta CDR3 regions from RNA transcripts. HTBI primers were used in a first-round RT-PCR, which preceded a second-round multiplex PCR. In TCRdb, the multiplex PCR reads were re-called with MiXCR into one record per CDR3 protein. The table lists 450,000 or so distinct CDR3 sequences, approximately 15% of them singletons, with over 8% in the top ten. CAS ≥3, NOSPECS ≥4, moderate-to-severe activity and duration under 3 months marked donors with ophthalmopathy. Exclusion covered patients with other autoimmune diseases or uncontrolled infections (as well as pregnancy or lactation). Germline values: CDR1 MNHEY, CDR2 SMNVEV (reference sequence). Trimming removed 4 bases from V and 4 bases from J; junction bases left unmatched: 4. This CDR3 has 14 amino acids.

The sequencing sample was made of blood. The chain uses TRBV27 and TRBJ2-7, with 10 bases that match TRBD1. This clonotype was obtained from a woman aged 30 to 39 with Graves' ophthalmopathy. The CDR3 region has the DNA TGTGCCAGCAGTTCGGACAGGGGGGGGTACGAGCAGTACTTC. Translated: CASSSDRGGYEQYF.